This entry lists 9 T cell receptor beta chains sequenced from one sample in a study of post-analysis software for immune sequencing data. Their antigen targets remain unknown. The TCR beta cDNA libraries contained unique molecular identifiers. From the PCR reads, TCRdb called clonotypes with MiXCR, one entry per CDR3 protein. The sample comprises 650,000 to 900,000 distinct CDR3 sequences, 40% to 55% of which are singletons, and 4.9% rests with the top ten. Study-wide points: Roughly five TRBV segments were significantly more frequent in patients than in controls. TRBV5-6, TRBV5-1 and TRBV20-1 were among these segments.

Specimen: blood. The receptor set was obtained from a girl aged 5-17 years with multiple sclerosis.

V and J are TRBV29-1 and TRBJ2-5; 9 bases line up with TRBD1. With the DNA end fitting TRBJ2-7 better, the J assignment may be wrong. The CDR3 is 13 residues long. Germline CDR1 is SQVTM and CDR2 is ANQGSEA. CDR3 coding DNA: TGCAGCGTACAACCGGGACAGGGTAACGAGCAGTACTTC. Protein product: CSVQPGQGNEQYF.

This clonotype has only a few counts. The chain joins TRBV29-1 to TRBJ1-1; D uncertain. Trimming took 4 bases from V and 5 from J, leaving 8 bases between them. The CDR3 runs to 11 residues. CDR1 and CDR2 (germline): SQVTM, ANQGSEA. The CDR3 loop reads CSVVQYTEAFF. The CDR3 coding sequence is TGCAGCGTTGTTCAATATACTGAAGCTTTCTTT.

This chain joins TRBV12-3 or TRBV12-4 and TRBJ1-5; 8 bases are a match to TRBD1. V lost 2 bases and J lost 4; bases outside the gene matches: 4. The CDR3 has 15 residues. The CDR3 bases are TGTGCCAGCAGTTTATCGGGACAGGTTAATCAGCCCCAGCATTTT. This encodes CASSLSGQVNQPQHF.

This clonotype was counted between two and nine times. The rearrangement joins TRBV3-1 to TRBJ2-7; no reliable D call. V dropped 4 bases and J dropped 1 base, with 11 bases sitting between them. The CDR3 is 14 residues long. Per germline, CDR1 LGHDT and CDR2 YNNKEL (reference sequence). The CDR3 region has the DNA TGTGCCAGCAGCCCCTCCCGCGAATCCTACGAGCAGTACTTC. The encoded protein is CASSPSRESYEQYF.

This chain links TRBV4-3 with TRBJ2-3, with D uncertain. Germline V gene lookup returns CDR1 LGHNA and CDR2 YSLEER. Trimming removed 2 bases at V and 3 bases at J, with 9 bases between. This CDR3 spans 14 amino acids. CDR3 sequence: CASSQRWATDTQYF. CDR3 nucleotide sequence: TGCGCCAGCAGCCAACGCTGGGCGACAGATACGCAGTATTTT.

The V call is TRBV30, the J call TRBJ1-2; D is undetermined. Per germline, CDR1 GTSNPN and CDR2 SVGIG (reference sequence). Trimming left V 4 bases short and J 7 bases short, with 19 bases between. The CDR3 spans 14 residues. In DNA, the CDR3 is TGTGCCTGGATGCGGACCGGTGGTGAGAGTGGCTACACCTTC. Protein sequence: CAWMRTGGESGYTF.

The V and J genes are TRBV18 and TRBJ2-3; the match to TRBD1 covers 8 bases. The CDR3 is made up of 14 amino acids. The V gene end was trimmed by 6 bases and the J gene end by 4 bases; junction bases not matched to a gene: 6. In germline, CDR1 is KGHSH, CDR2 LQKENI. DNA for the CDR3: TGTGCCAGCTCGGGGACAGGAGCCCCAGATACGCAGTATTTT. Protein: CASSGTGAPDTQYF.

A single count supports this clonotype. CDR3 region: CASSYPPETQYF. In DNA form, the CDR3 reads TGTGCCAGCAGTTACCCACCAGAGACCCAGTACTTC. The chain combines TRBV6-2 or TRBV6-3 with TRBJ2-5; D is unclear. CDR3 length: 12 amino acids. The V gene's germline CDR1 is MNHEY and CDR2 SVGEGT. V was clipped by 2 bases and J by 4 bases, with 5 bases between them.

This clonotype was detected once. The chain carries TRBV29-1 and TRBJ2-1; tentatively, D is TRBD2 (6 bases). V lost 7 bases, J lost 3 bases, and 19 bases lay in between. The CDR3 sequence is 15 residues long. CDR1 is SQVTM and CDR2 is ANQGSEA in the germline V gene. The CDR3 spells CSARPRRDLYNEQFF. CDR3 DNA: TGCAGCGCCCGCCCTCGGAGGGACCTCTACAATGAGCAGTTCTTC.